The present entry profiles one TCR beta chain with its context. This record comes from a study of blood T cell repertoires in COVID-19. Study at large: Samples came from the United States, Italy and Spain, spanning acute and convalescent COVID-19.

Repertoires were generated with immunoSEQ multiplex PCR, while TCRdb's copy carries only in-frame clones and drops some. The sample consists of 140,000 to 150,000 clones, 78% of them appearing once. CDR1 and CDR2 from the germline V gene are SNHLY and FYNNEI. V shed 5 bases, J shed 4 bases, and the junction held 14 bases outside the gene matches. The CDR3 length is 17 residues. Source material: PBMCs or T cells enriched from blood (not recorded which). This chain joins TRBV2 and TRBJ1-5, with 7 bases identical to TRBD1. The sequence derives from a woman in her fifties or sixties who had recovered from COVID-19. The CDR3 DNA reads TGTGCCAGCAGTTATGCCCCGGGACAGCCTGGTAATCAGCCCCAGCATTTT. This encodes CASSYAPGQPGNQPQHF. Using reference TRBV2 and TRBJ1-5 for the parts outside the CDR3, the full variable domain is EPEVTQTPSHQVTQMGQEVILRCVPISNHLYFYWYRQILGQKVEFLVSFYNNEISEKSEIFDDQFSVERPDGSNFTLKIRSTKLEDSAMYFCASSYAPGQPGNQPQHFGDGTRLSIL.